This paragraph reports one T cell receptor (beta chain). Its target is unknown. This sample is drawn from a study of regulatory T cells. Study outcomes and limitations: Patient CD8+ T cells trended nonsignificantly toward lower Shannon entropy than control CD8+ cells. In patients, unique TRB V-J pairs were restricted and V/J usage skewed, especially in Tregs.

This CDR3 has 15 amino acids. V lost 5 bases, J lost 2 bases, and 14 bases lay in between. Germline CDR1 and CDR2: SEHNR and FQNEAQ (reference sequence). Patients aged 2 to 39 years had fewer naive and more memory CD4+ and CD8+ T cells. Amplification used 52 TRBV primers and 13 TRBJ primers. Sequenced by immunoSEQ multiplex PCR; TCRdb stores in-frame clones only, minus some. The sample yields some 17,000 clones, more than 90% seen once. Sequenced: CD8+ T cells sorted from blood. J is TRBJ2-3 and V is TRBV7-9; D is perhaps TRBD2 (6 bases). This sequence was found in a person aged 18-29 years with CD3G deficiency. CDR3 nucleotides: TGTGCCAGCAGCGCCCGGGACTCGAACACAGATACGCAGTATTTT. Translating it yields CASSARDSNTDTQYF.